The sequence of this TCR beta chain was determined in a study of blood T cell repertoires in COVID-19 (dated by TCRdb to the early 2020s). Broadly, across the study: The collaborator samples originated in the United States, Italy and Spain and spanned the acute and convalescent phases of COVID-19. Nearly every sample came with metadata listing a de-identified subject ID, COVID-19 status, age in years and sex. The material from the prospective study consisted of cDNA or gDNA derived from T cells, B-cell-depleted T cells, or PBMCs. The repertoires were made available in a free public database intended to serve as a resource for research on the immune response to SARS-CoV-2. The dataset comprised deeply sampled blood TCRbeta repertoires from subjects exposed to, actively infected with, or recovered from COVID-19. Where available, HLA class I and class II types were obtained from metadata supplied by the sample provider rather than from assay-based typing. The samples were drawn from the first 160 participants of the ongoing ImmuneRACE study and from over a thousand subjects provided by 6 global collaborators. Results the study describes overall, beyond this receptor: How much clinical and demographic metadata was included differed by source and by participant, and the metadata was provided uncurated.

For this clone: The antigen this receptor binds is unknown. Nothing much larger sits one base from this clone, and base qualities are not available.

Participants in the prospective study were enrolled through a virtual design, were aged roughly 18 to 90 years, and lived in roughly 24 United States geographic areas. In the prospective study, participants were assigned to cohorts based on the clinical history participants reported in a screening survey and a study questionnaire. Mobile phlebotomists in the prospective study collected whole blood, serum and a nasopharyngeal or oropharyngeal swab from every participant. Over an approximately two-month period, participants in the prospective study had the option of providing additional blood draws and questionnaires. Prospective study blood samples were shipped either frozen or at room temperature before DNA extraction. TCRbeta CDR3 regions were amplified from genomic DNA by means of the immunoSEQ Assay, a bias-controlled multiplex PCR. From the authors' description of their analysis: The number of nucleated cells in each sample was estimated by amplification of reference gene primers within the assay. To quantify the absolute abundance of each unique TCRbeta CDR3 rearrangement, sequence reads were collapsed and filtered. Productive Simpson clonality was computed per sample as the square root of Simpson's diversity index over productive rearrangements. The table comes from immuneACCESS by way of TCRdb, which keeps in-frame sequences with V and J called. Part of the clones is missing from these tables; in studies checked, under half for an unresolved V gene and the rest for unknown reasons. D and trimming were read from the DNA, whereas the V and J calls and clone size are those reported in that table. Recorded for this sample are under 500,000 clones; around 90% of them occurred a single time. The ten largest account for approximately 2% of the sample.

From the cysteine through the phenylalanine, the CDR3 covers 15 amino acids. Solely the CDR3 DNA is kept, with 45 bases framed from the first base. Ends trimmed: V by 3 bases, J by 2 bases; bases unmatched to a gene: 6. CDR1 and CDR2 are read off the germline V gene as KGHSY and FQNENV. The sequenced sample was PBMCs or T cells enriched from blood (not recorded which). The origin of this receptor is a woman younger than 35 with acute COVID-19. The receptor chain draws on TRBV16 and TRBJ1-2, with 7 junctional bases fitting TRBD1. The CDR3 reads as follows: CASSQSRQGNYGYTF. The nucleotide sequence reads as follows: TGTGCCAGCAGCCAGAGCCGACAGGGAAACTATGGCTACACCTTC. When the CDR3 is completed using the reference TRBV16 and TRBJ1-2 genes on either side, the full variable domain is GEEVAQTPKHLVRGEGQKAKLYCAPIKGHSYVFWYQQVLKNEFKFLISFQNENVFDETGMPKERFSAKCLPNSPCSLEIQATKLEDSAVYFCASSQSRQGNYGYTFGSGTRLTVV.